This T cell receptor (beta chain) derives from a study of CD8+ T cells in alopecia areata. Extracted RNA was reverse transcribed, and the resulting cDNA served as sequencing template. Sequencing was performed with immunoSEQ multiplex PCR; in TCRdb, only in-frame clones are kept and a portion is missing. The data hold some 210,000 clones, with 57% observed a single time. The sample holds a few counts of this clone. Its cognate antigen is unknown. Study-level results: Mice showed TCR sharing more clearly than patients did, possibly owing to HLA. Normal scalp had lower clonality than lesional scalp, with alopecia totalis/universalis lesions showing this most strongly.

V lost 0 bases and J lost 0, with 8 bases in between. The CDR3 loop spans 15 amino acids. CDR1 is SGHRS, CDR2 YFSETQ, per germline. The chain joins TRBV5-1 to TRBJ2-3; D possibly corresponds to TRBD1 (6 bases). The source material was CD4+ T cells sorted from blood, sampled at week 0. The TCR originated in a human donor with alopecia areata. The CDR3 loop reads CASSLGGPSTDTQYF. DNA for the CDR3: TGCGCCAGCAGCTTGGGGGGGCCTAGCACAGATACGCAGTATTTT.